The present T cell receptor (beta chain) was sequenced within a study of T cell responses to AZD1222 COVID-19 vaccine. V was shortened by 1 base and J by 6 bases, with 13 bases between the two germline ends. The CDR3 extends over 15 amino acids. Germline-derived CDR1 and CDR2 are MDHEN and SYDVKM. Study results and caveats: Increases in Spike-specific TCR breadth and depth were seen after two AZD1222 doses.

Libraries were prepared by immunoSEQ multiplex PCR; TCRdb keeps only in-frame clonotypes and omits some of them. The sample lists around 180,000 clones, 88% occurring once. This clone was observed a handful of times. The antigen is not known. Distinct nucleotide sequences in the sample also encode this CDR3. The chain carries TRBV28 and TRBJ1-5, with D maybe TRBD1 (5 bases). The sequencing here drew on peripheral blood, taken 28 days after the second AZD1222 dose. The receptor's source is an adult who received the AZD1222 COVID-19 vaccine. The CDR3 here is CASSLLGGSGQPQHF. The CDR3 nucleotides are TGTGCCAGCAGTTTATTGGGGGGTTCTGGTCAGCCCCAGCATTTT.